The 21 T cell receptor beta chains given below trace back to one sample, sequenced in a study of cytomegalovirus exposure and HLA in healthy donors (dated by TCRdb to about 2017). Receptor libraries were prepared by the immunoSEQ multiplex PCR assay. The multiplex PCR relied on a mix of 60 forward primers for TCR Vbeta segments and 13 reverse primers for TCR Jbeta segments. Entries here come from immuneACCESS through TCRdb and include only in-frame sequences with V and J called. Some clones fail to appear in such tables; in the studies checked, an unresolved V gene covers under half of the shortfall, and the cause of the remainder is unknown. Across this sample there are 150,000 to 250,000 clones, with roughly 80% seen only once. The ten most abundant clones make up 6.5% of the sample. The sequencing sample was made of PBMCs. Receptor source: a woman aged 45-60 years in good health and CMV-seropositive.

The V gene is TRBV7-2, the J gene TRBJ1-5; D is perhaps TRBD1 (6 bases). Per the germline V gene, CDR1 is SGHTA and CDR2 is FQGNSA. CDR3 length: 14 residues. With 4 bases removed from V and 6 bases from J, the gap between germline ends came to 13 bases. CDR3 sequence: CASSSVGGLQPQHF. DNA for the CDR3: TGTGCCAGCAGCTCAGTGGGGGGGCTTCAGCCCCAGCATTTT.

CDR3 coding DNA: TGTGCCAGCAGTGCAAGCAGGGCGAGTCAGCCCCAGCATTTT. Its translation: CASSASRASQPQHF. The genes are TRBV6-4 and TRBJ1-5, with D maybe TRBD1 (5 bases). The CDR3 is 14 amino acids. Trimming removed 4 bases from V and 6 bases from J, with 13 bases in between. Germline CDR1 MRHNA, CDR2 SNTAGT.

The chain recombines TRBV27 with TRBJ1-6; D gene unclear. The CDR3 length is 14 residues. Germline CDR1 and CDR2: MNHEY and SMNVEV (reference sequence). Deletions cut 5 bases from V and 10 bases from J, with 15 bases between. CDR3 sequence reads: CASSGWTEVSPLHF. The DNA for the CDR3 is TGTGCCAGCAGTGGGTGGACGGAGGTGTCACCCCTCCACTTT.

The chain joins TRBV7-9 to TRBJ1-5; TRBD1 matches at 10 bases. J was trimmed by 2 bases and V by 4 bases; bases with no gene match: 11. Germline CDR1 SEHNR, CDR2 FQNEAQ (reference sequence). There are 18 residues in the CDR3. CDR3 sequence: CASSSAWGDRGGNQPQHF. Here the CDR3 DNA reads TGTGCCAGCAGCTCGGCATGGGGGGACAGGGGTGGCAATCAGCCCCAGCATTTT.

The chain recombines TRBV5-4 with TRBJ2-5, with 13 bases matching TRBD2. The germline V gene has CDR1 SGHNT and CDR2 YYREEE (reference sequence). The CDR3 covers 15 residues. V lost 4 bases, J lost 3 bases, and 3 bases stayed unmatched. The CDR3 nucleotides are TGTGCCAGCAGCACCGGGACTAGCGGGAAAGAGACCCAGTACTTC. Translated: CASSTGTSGKETQYF. The full variable domain, its missing parts supplied by reference TRBV5-4 and TRBJ2-5, is ETGVTQSPTHLIKTRGQQVTLRCSSQSGHNTVSWYQQALGQGPQFIFQYYREEENGRGNFPPRFSGLQFPNYSSELNVNALELDDSALYLCASSTGTSGKETQYFGPGTRLLVL.

The chain recombines TRBV11-2 with TRBJ1-6; D is unresolved. V lost 2 bases and J 4 bases, leaving 3 bases between the germline ends. Germline CDR1 reads SGHAT; CDR2 reads FQNNGV. This CDR3 region has 13 residues. The CDR3 nucleotides read TGTGCCAGCAGCTTACAATATAATTCACCCCTCCACTTT. This translates into CASSLQYNSPLHF.

The chain uses TRBV28 and TRBJ1-5; TRBD1 matches at 8 bases. Losses at the gene ends were 5 bases for V and 0 bases for J; bases not matched to a gene: 12. CDR1 is MDHEN, CDR2 SYDVKM, per germline. The CDR3 extends over 18 amino acids. The CDR3 nucleotides are TGTGCCAGCAGTATCGGACAGGGACCCAAATATAGCAATCAGCCCCAGCATTTT. This codes for CASSIGQGPKYSNQPQHF. The whole variable domain, remainder taken from reference TRBV28 and TRBJ1-5, is DVKVTQSSRYLVKRTGEKVFLECVQDMDHENMFWYRQDPGLGLRLIYFSYDVKMKEKGDIPEGYSVSREKKERFSLILESASTNQTSMYLCASSIGQGPKYSNQPQHFGDGTRLSIL.

This chain connects TRBV5-1 to TRBJ2-7; a weak D match, TRBD2 (6 bases). From germline, CDR1 is SGHRS and CDR2 YFSETQ. The CDR3 consists of 13 residues. V was trimmed by 7 bases and J by 0 bases, leaving 11 bases between them. The CDR3 nucleotides read TGCGCCAGCGGGGACGGGGGCTCCTACGAGCAGTACTTC. Encoded protein: CASGDGGSYEQYF.

CDR3 DNA: TGTGCCAGCAGCTTAGATAGCGGGTACTCCTACGAGCAGTACTTC. It codes for CASSLDSGYSYEQYF. J is TRBJ2-7 and V is TRBV11-2; 7 nucleotides agree with TRBD2. With V trimmed by 0 bases and J by 0 bases, 2 bases remained unmatched. The CDR3 runs to 15 residues. Germline-derived CDR1 and CDR2 are SGHAT and FQNNGV.

The chain is built from TRBV5-8 and TRBJ2-3; 9 nucleotides align to TRBD1. Per germline, CDR1 SGHTS and CDR2 YDEGEE. CDR3 length: 17 amino acids. Germline trimming cut 1 base from V and 3 bases from J; bases unmatched to any gene: 9. The CDR3 region is CASSLQDRGLSTDTQYF. Written as DNA, the CDR3 is TGTGCCAGCAGCTTGCAAGACAGGGGGTTATCAACAGATACGCAGTATTTT.

The genes are TRBV6-5 and TRBJ2-1; 9 bases are a match to TRBD1. This CDR3 is built from 15 residues. Per germline, CDR1 MNHEY and CDR2 SVGAGI. V gave up 2 bases and J gave up 6 bases; unmatched junction bases: 5. In nucleotides, the CDR3 is TGTGCCAGCAGTTACGGGGACAGGGTCTCCAATGAGCAGTTCTTC. Residues: CASSYGDRVSNEQFF.

Remarks on this clone: A read error may produce the germline difference seen at one junction end. The rearrangement joins TRBV2 to TRBJ2-4; D is uncertain. Looked up from germline, CDR1 is SNHLY and CDR2 is FYNNEI. CDR3 length: 13 residues. CDR3 DNA: TGTGCCAGCAGTGGTGATACCAAAAACAGTCAGTACTTC. This gives the protein CASSGDTKNSQYF. Based on the CDR3 plus reference TRBV2 and TRBJ2-4, the full variable domain is EPEVTQTPSHQVTQMGQEVILRCVPISNHLYFYWYRQILGQKVEFLVSFYNNEISEKSEIFDDQFSVERPDGSNFTLKIRSTKLEDSAMYFCASSGDTKNSQYFGAGTRLSVL.

V and J are TRBV30 and TRBJ1-1; TRBD1 is a possible D gene (5 bases). V was trimmed by 3 bases and J by 3 bases, leaving 11 bases between them. Germline V lookup: CDR1 GTSNPN, CDR2 SVGIG (reference sequence). CDR3 size: 13 residues. The CDR3 sequence: CAWSMTVHTEAFF. CDR3 sequence (DNA): TGTGCCTGGAGCATGACAGTGCACACTGAAGCTTTCTTT.

J is TRBJ1-6 and V is TRBV4-1; possible D gene TRBD1, 5 bases. CDR1 and CDR2 (germline): MGHRA, YSYEKL. V lost 3 bases to trimming and J lost 2 bases, with 14 bases between them. The CDR3 is 17 amino acids. CDR3 coding DNA: TGCGCCAGCAGCCAGGACACCGGGTCCGCCTATAATTCACCCCTCCACTTT. It encodes CASSQDTGSAYNSPLHF.

The CDR3 DNA reads TGTGCCAGCAGCTCGACAGGGGCCACAGATACGCAGTATTTT. Protein product: CASSSTGATDTQYF. The V gene is TRBV7-9, the J gene TRBJ2-3, with 8 bases identical to TRBD1. The germline V gene encodes CDR1 SEHNR and CDR2 FQNEAQ (reference sequence). The length of the CDR3 is 14 residues. Trimming at V came to 4 bases and at J to 2 bases, leaving 2 bases not matched to a gene.

V usage is TRBV5-1 and J usage is TRBJ1-1; D is ambiguous. The CDR3 has 13 residues. CDR1 is SGHRS and CDR2 is YFSETQ in the germline V gene. Trimming removed 0 bases at V and 0 bases at J, with 3 bases between. The CDR3 spells CASSLALNTEAFF. The CDR3 nucleotides are TGCGCCAGCAGCTTGGCTCTGAACACTGAAGCTTTCTTT.

The chain is built from TRBV29-1 and TRBJ2-1; 7 bases agree with TRBD1. The trim removed 1 base at V and 1 base at J, leaving 7 bases unmatched. Germline V gene sequence: CDR1 SQVTM, CDR2 ANQGSEA. The CDR3 is 16 amino acids. The CDR3 sequence is CSVEVGTASSYNEQFF. The CDR3 DNA follows: TGCAGCGTTGAAGTGGGGACAGCCTCTTCCTACAATGAGCAGTTCTTC.

For this clone: The identical CDR3 is also encoded by other nucleotide sequences in the sample. The V and J genes are TRBV5-6 and TRBJ2-2, with 9 positions matching TRBD1. V was pared by 6 bases and J by 5 bases, with 8 bases of the junction left unmatched. The CDR3 spans 15 residues. Germline V gives CDR1 SGHDT, CDR2 YYEEEE. The DNA of the CDR3 is TGTGCCAGCAACGCTCCAGGACAGGGGACCGGGGAGCTGTTTTTT. As protein: CASNAPGQGTGELFF.

The chain couples TRBV28 to TRBJ2-6; D not certain. V lost 0 bases to trimming and J lost 0 bases, with 3 bases between them. Germline CDR1 and CDR2: MDHEN and SYDVKM. The CDR3 consists of 15 residues. The CDR3 sequence is CASSLWSSGANVLTF. In nucleotides, the CDR3 is TGTGCCAGCAGTTTATGGAGCTCTGGGGCCAACGTCCTGACTTTC.

The chain has TRBV18 and TRBJ2-7, with a possible D match to TRBD2 (5 bases). The CDR3 spans 17 residues. The V and J ends lost 3 bases and 0 bases respectively, with 18 bases between them. CDR1 is KGHSH, CDR2 LQKENI, per germline. The CDR3 sequence is CASSPNNRPGSSYEQYF. DNA for the CDR3: TGTGCCAGCTCACCCAACAACCGACCGGGATCCTCCTACGAGCAGTACTTC.

V usage is TRBV2 and J usage is TRBJ1-3, with TRBD1 matching 7 bases. The CDR3 has 14 residues. Germline lookup yields CDR1 SNHLY and CDR2 FYNNEI. The trim removed 8 bases at V and 0 bases at J, leaving 4 bases unmatched. CDR3 residues: CASRTGFSGNTIYF. The DNA of the CDR3 is TGTGCCAGCCGGACAGGCTTCTCTGGAAACACCATATATTTT.